This T cell receptor beta chain was observed in a study of tumor-infiltrating lymphocytes in localized non-small cell lung cancer. Generated by immunoSEQ multiplex PCR, the TCRdb table keeps only in-frame clones and is missing some. The table lists under 10,000 clones, about 80% of them singletons. V was trimmed by 4 bases and J by 3 bases, leaving 13 bases between them. The CDR3 length is 14 residues. Germline V gene data show CDR1 as SNHLY and CDR2 as FYNNEI. The sequenced material came from uninvolved lung tissue not adjacent to the tumor. This receptor was identified in a human donor with non-small cell lung cancer. This chain connects TRBV2 to TRBJ2-7, with a weak D call TRBD1 (6 bases). CDR3 sequence reads: CASSGLRGRYEQYF. CDR3 DNA: TGTGCCAGCAGTGGCCTCAGGGGTCGCTACGAGCAGTACTTC. Based on the CDR3 plus reference TRBV2 and TRBJ2-7, the full variable domain is EPEVTQTPSHQVTQMGQEVILRCVPISNHLYFYWYRQILGQKVEFLVSFYNNEISEKSEIFDDQFSVERPDGSNFTLKIRSTKLEDSAMYFCASSGLRGRYEQYFGPGTRLTVT.